The 25 T cell receptor beta chains below come from one sample, sequenced in a study of CD8 T cells in ankylosing spondylitis. MiXCR, run by TCRdb on the 5' RACE reads, gives a single entry per CDR3 protein. There are 250,000 to 400,000 distinct CDR3 sequences in the sample; roughly 11% occur only once, and roughly 9% lies in the top ten. The sample consisted of blood, either unsorted or a sorted T cell fraction (not recorded which). These receptors all come from a female donor with ankylosing spondylitis or in good health (not recorded which).

V usage is TRBV20-1 and J usage is TRBJ1-6; D is unclear. Trimming took 5 bases from V and 12 from J, leaving 5 bases between them. The CDR3 runs to 9 residues. Germline-derived CDR1 and CDR2 are DFQATT and SNEGSKA (reference sequence). DNA of the CDR3: TGCAGTGCTGCCCGACCCCTCCACTTT. This sequence encodes CSAARPLHF.

This clonotype was recorded at least ten times. The chain couples TRBV6-1 to TRBJ1-4, with a possible D match to TRBD1 (5 bases). Germline CDR1 reads MNHNS; CDR2 reads SASEGT. The CDR3 length is 14 residues. Trimming removed 5 bases at V and 8 bases at J, with 15 bases between. The CDR3 reads CASSSYQGGEKLFF. The CDR3 DNA reads TGTGCCAGCAGTAGCTACCAGGGCGGAGAAAAACTGTTTTTT.

This clonotype was picked up many times. The chain combines TRBV27 with TRBJ2-1, with D perhaps TRBD1 (6 bases). The V end was cut by 7 bases, the J end by 13 bases, with 14 bases between. The CDR3 totals 11 residues. From germline, CDR1 is MNHEY and CDR2 SMNVEV (reference sequence). In DNA form, the CDR3 reads TGTGCCAGCACCATAGGGGGAAGTCAGTTCTTC. This gives the protein CASTIGGSQFF.

The chain links TRBV20-1 to TRBJ2-7; 12 positions match TRBD2. The CDR3 is made up of 17 amino acids. The germline V gene encodes CDR1 DFQATT and CDR2 SNEGSKA (reference sequence). V lost 1 base and J lost 2; bases outside the gene matches: 9. The CDR3 region is CSARAEPTSGGPYEQYF. The CDR3 nucleotides read TGCAGTGCTAGAGCCGAACCGACTAGCGGGGGCCCCTACGAGCAGTACTTC.

This clonotype was counted a few times. The V and J genes are TRBV2 and TRBJ2-7; 9 nucleotides line up with TRBD1. Germline V lookup: CDR1 SNHLY, CDR2 FYNNEI. V dropped 6 bases and J dropped 1; count of bases not matched to a gene: 7. This CDR3 contains 15 residues. DNA for the CDR3: TGTGCCAGCAGGAAGGACGGGACAGGGTCCTACGAGCAGTACTTC. It is translated as CASRKDGTGSYEQYF. Full variable domain (missing parts from reference TRBV2 and TRBJ2-7): EPEVTQTPSHQVTQMGQEVILRCVPISNHLYFYWYRQILGQKVEFLVSFYNNEISEKSEIFDDQFSVERPDGSNFTLKIRSTKLEDSAMYFCASRKDGTGSYEQYFGPGTRLTVT.

Many counts were recorded for this clonotype. The chain recombines TRBV25-1 with TRBJ1-2; possible D gene TRBD1, 6 bases. Per germline, CDR1 MGHDK and CDR2 SYGVNS. V was shortened by 7 bases and J by 2 bases, with 8 bases between the two germline ends. The CDR3 runs to 12 residues. The CDR3 sequence is CASTRGNYGYTF. CDR3 DNA: TGTGCCAGCACCAGGGGAAACTATGGCTACACCTTC.

This clonotype was observed at least ten times. This chain links TRBV20-1 with TRBJ2-4, with TRBD1 matching over 11 bases. Trimming took 3 bases from V and 7 from J; bases not matched to a gene: 2. The CDR3 spans 13 residues. Germline CDR1 reads DFQATT; CDR2 reads SNEGSKA (reference sequence). CDR3 sequence (DNA): TGCAGTGCTAGGGACAGGGGGCTGAACATTCAGTACTTC. It is translated as CSARDRGLNIQYF.

Only a few counts were recorded for this clonotype. The rearrangement uses TRBV6-4 and TRBJ2-2, with 10 nucleotides matching TRBD2. The CDR3 is 15 amino acids. CDR1 MRHNA and CDR2 SNTAGT come from the germline V gene. Germline trimming cut 3 bases from V and 6 bases from J; bases unmatched to any gene: 4. CDR3 DNA: TGTGCCAGCAGTGAAGCGGGGGGGCTCTCCGGGGAGCTGTTTTTT. Its protein product is CASSEAGGLSGELFF.

This clonotype occurred many times. The V gene is TRBV20-1, the J gene TRBJ2-7; D is unclear. V dropped 2 bases and J dropped 0 bases, with 11 bases sitting between them. This CDR3 is 14 amino acids long. Germline assignment: CDR1 DFQATT and CDR2 SNEGSKA (reference sequence). The CDR3 region has the DNA TGCAGTGCTAGACACGAGGTGAGCTCCTACGAGCAGTACTTC. This translates into CSARHEVSSYEQYF.

There are many counts of this clonotype. The gene calls are TRBV20-1 and TRBJ2-3, with 7 bases matching TRBD2. The CDR3 sequence is 15 residues long. Germline V lookup: CDR1 DFQATT, CDR2 SNEGSKA (reference sequence). With 3 bases clipped from V and 0 bases from J, the junction kept 6 bases outside the gene matches. The CDR3 reads CSARSSGESTDTQYF. CDR3 DNA sequence: TGCAGTGCTAGGTCGAGCGGGGAAAGCACAGATACGCAGTATTTT.

This chain links TRBV20-1 with TRBJ1-2; D ambiguous. V lost 5 bases, J lost 4 bases, and 8 bases lay in between. CDR3 length equals 11 residues. In germline, CDR1 is DFQATT, CDR2 SNEGSKA (reference sequence). CDR3 sequence reads: CSAWTAYGYTF. The DNA of the CDR3 is TGCAGTGCTTGGACGGCCTATGGCTACACCTTC.

The gene calls are TRBV29-1 and TRBJ1-1, with D perhaps TRBD1 (6 bases). Germline CDR1 SQVTM, CDR2 ANQGSEA. V shed 5 bases and J shed 1 base, with 11 bases lying between them. CDR3 size: 13 residues. The CDR3 nucleotides read TGCAGCGTTCTACTGACAGGGAACACTGAAGCTTTCTTT. Its translation is CSVLLTGNTEAFF.

This clonotype was counted at least ten times. This rearrangement joins TRBV7-2 to TRBJ2-1; D not certain. CDR3 length: 15 residues. CDR1 SGHTA and CDR2 FQGNSA come from the germline V gene. V was trimmed by 6 bases and J by 1 base, leaving 13 bases between them. The CDR3 coding sequence is TGTGCCAGCAGGCTACCATCGGCGTCCTACAATGAGCAGTTCTTC. Its translation is CASRLPSASYNEQFF.

This clonotype was picked up many times. V and J are TRBV5-1 and TRBJ2-6; no definite D call. The CDR3 spans 18 residues. The germline V gene has CDR1 SGHRS and CDR2 YFSETQ. Trimming shortened V by 1 base and J by 1 base, and 15 bases separated the two germline ends. The CDR3 DNA sequence: TGCGCCAGCAGCTTGTATCCTTCGATTTGGTCTGGGGCCAACGTCCTGACTTTC. Its protein is CASSLYPSIWSGANVLTF. Full variable domain (missing parts from reference TRBV5-1 and TRBJ2-6): KAGVTQTPRYLIKTRGQQVTLSCSPISGHRSVSWYQQTPGQGLQFLFEYFSETQRNKGNFPGRFSGRQFSNSRSEMNVSTLELGDSALYLCASSLYPSIWSGANVLTFGAGSRLTVL.

At least ten counts were recorded for this clonotype. V usage is TRBV5-1 and J usage is TRBJ1-4, with D unresolved. CDR1 SGHRS and CDR2 YFSETQ come from the germline V gene. Trimming cost V 0 bases and J 3 bases, with 6 bases left between them. The CDR3 runs to 14 residues. The CDR3 coding sequence is TGCGCCAGCAGCTTGGGGGCGGCTAATGAAAAACTGTTTTTT. As protein: CASSLGAANEKLFF.

V is TRBV20-1 and J is TRBJ2-5; 7 bases agree with TRBD1. This CDR3 comprises 13 residues. The V gene end was trimmed by 5 bases and the J gene end by 2 bases; junction bases not matched to a gene: 5. The germline CDR1 and CDR2 sequences are DFQATT and SNEGSKA (reference sequence). The CDR3: CSAPGQHQETQYF. CDR3 DNA: TGCAGTGCTCCGGGACAGCATCAAGAGACCCAGTACTTC.

The DNA of the CDR3 is TGTGCCAGCAGTTTAGGAACATTAAATGAAAAACTGTTTTTT. Amino acid sequence: CASSLGTLNEKLFF. The rearrangement uses TRBV12-3 or TRBV12-4 and TRBJ1-4; D is ambiguous. Trimming left V 1 base short and J 5 bases short, with 8 bases between. The CDR3 contains 14 residues.

This clonotype was counted many times. The chain joins TRBV5-5 to TRBJ1-4; no firm D call. Per germline, CDR1 SGHKS and CDR2 YYEKEE (reference sequence). This CDR3 has 15 residues. V gave up 5 bases and J gave up 0 bases, with 11 bases separating them. The DNA of the CDR3 is TGTGCCAGCAGTCCTTCGGGCGCAACTAATGAAAAACTGTTTTTT. Translating gives CASSPSGATNEKLFF. Drawing the rest from reference TRBV5-5 and TRBJ1-4, the complete variable domain is DAGVTQSPTHLIKTRGQQVTLRCSPISGHKSVSWYQQVLGQGPQFIFQYYEKEERGRGNFPDRFSARQFPNYSSELNVNALLLGDSALYLCASSPSGATNEKLFFGSGTQLSVL.

The rearrangement links TRBV3-1 to TRBJ1-5; D unresolved. With 0 bases removed from V and 1 base from J, the gap between germline ends came to 7 bases. The germline gives CDR1 LGHDT, CDR2 YNNKEL (reference sequence). This CDR3 has 15 residues. The CDR3 sequence: CASSQDSKSNQPQHF. The CDR3 DNA reads as TGTGCCAGCAGCCAAGATTCGAAGAGCAATCAGCCCCAGCATTTT.

Regarding this clonotype: A read error is possible here, since a much larger clone lies one base away. The chain links TRBV20-1 to TRBJ2-7; D is undetermined. CDR1 and CDR2 (germline): DFQATT, SNEGSKA (reference sequence). CDR3 length equals 15 residues. Trimming cost V 1 base and J 3 bases, with 16 bases left between them. The CDR3 DNA follows: TGCAGTGCTAGAGGTCAGGTTTTCCCCGTCTACGAGCAGTACTTC. It translates to CSARGQVFPVYEQYF.

The V gene is TRBV7-9, the J gene TRBJ2-1, with no clear D. V was trimmed by 1 base and J by 1 base, leaving 14 bases between them. The germline gives CDR1 SEHNR, CDR2 FQNEAQ (reference sequence). CDR3 size: 17 residues. The CDR3: CASSLVRLVGSYNEQFF. The CDR3, as DNA: TGTGCCAGCAGCTTAGTCCGTCTAGTCGGTTCCTACAATGAGCAGTTCTTC. The whole variable domain, remainder taken from reference TRBV7-9 and TRBJ2-1, is DTGVSQNPRHKITKRGQNVTFRCDPISEHNRLYWYRQTLGQGPEFLTYFQNEAQLEKSRLLSDRFSAERPKGSFSTLEIQRTEQGDSAMYLCASSLVRLVGSYNEQFFGPGTRLTVL.

This clonotype was recorded at least ten times. The rearrangement links TRBV20-1 to TRBJ1-4, with 7 positions matching TRBD1. Germline CDR1 reads DFQATT; CDR2 reads SNEGSKA (reference sequence). This CDR3 comprises 14 residues. The J segment lost 7 bases and the V segment lost 5 bases, leaving 10 bases of the junction unmatched. The chain's CDR3 is CSAETRQGGEKLFF. DNA of the CDR3: TGCAGTGCTGAGACCCGACAGGGTGGTGAAAAACTGTTTTTT.

Many counts were recorded for this clonotype. The genes are TRBV20-1 and TRBJ2-1; TRBD2 matches 9 bases. V lost 6 bases, J lost 8 bases, and 11 bases stayed unmatched. The germline gives CDR1 DFQATT, CDR2 SNEGSKA (reference sequence). The CDR3 covers 14 residues. CDR3 nucleotide sequence: TGCAGTGCCCAGGGACTAGCTTATTTCGATGAGCAGTTCTTC. It is translated as CSAQGLAYFDEQFF.

This clonotype appeared many times. The chain is built from TRBV7-3 and TRBJ1-6; D not certain. This CDR3 region has 15 residues. Germline values: CDR1 SGHTA, CDR2 FQGTGA. Trimming left V 2 bases short and J 7 bases short, with 12 bases between. DNA for the CDR3: TGTGCCAGCAGCTTATCGGGCAGACTAAATTCACCCCTCCACTTT. It translates to CASSLSGRLNSPLHF.

Many counts were recorded for this clonotype. The chain has TRBV5-1 and TRBJ2-3, with 7 nucleotides matching TRBD2. With V trimmed by 2 bases and J by 4 bases, 7 bases remained unmatched. CDR1 and CDR2 from the germline V gene are SGHRS and YFSETQ. This CDR3 spans 15 amino acids. CDR3 protein: CASSFVAGVADTQYF. DNA of the CDR3: TGCGCCAGCAGCTTCGTGGCGGGGGTGGCAGATACGCAGTATTTT. Full variable domain (missing parts from reference TRBV5-1 and TRBJ2-3): KAGVTQTPRYLIKTRGQQVTLSCSPISGHRSVSWYQQTPGQGLQFLFEYFSETQRNKGNFPGRFSGRQFSNSRSEMNVSTLELGDSALYLCASSFVAGVADTQYFGPGTRLTVL.